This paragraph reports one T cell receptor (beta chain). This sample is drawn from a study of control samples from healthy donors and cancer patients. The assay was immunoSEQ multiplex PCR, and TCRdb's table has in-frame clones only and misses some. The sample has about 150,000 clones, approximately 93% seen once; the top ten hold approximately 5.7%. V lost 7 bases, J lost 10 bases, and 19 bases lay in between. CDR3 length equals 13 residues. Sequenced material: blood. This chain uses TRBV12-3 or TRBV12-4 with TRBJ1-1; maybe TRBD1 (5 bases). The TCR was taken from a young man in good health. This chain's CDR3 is CASNGAPSGGAFF. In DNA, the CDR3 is TGTGCCAGCAATGGGGCCCCCTCAGGCGGAGCTTTCTTT.